These 28 T cell receptor beta chains were sequenced from one sample in a study of CD8 T cells in ankylosing spondylitis. TCRdb redid the calling of the 5' RACE reads with MiXCR, one entry per CDR3 protein. The profile shows around 150,000 distinct CDR3 sequences, around 6.6% of them singletons. Material: blood, either unsorted or a sorted T cell fraction (not recorded which). The receptors here all came from a female donor with ankylosing spondylitis or in good health (not recorded which).

This clonotype was observed a few times. V gene TRBV12-3 or TRBV12-4 combines with J gene TRBJ1-4; D is undetermined. CDR3 length: 15 amino acids. V dropped 6 bases and J dropped 7 bases, with 18 bases sitting between them. The DNA of the CDR3 is TGTGCCAGCAGCCCCTCGACATACTCGGGTGAAAAACTGTTTTTT. Translating it yields CASSPSTYSGEKLFF.

Ten or more counts support this clonotype. The V call is TRBV10-3, the J call TRBJ2-1; TRBD2 matches at 8 bases. Germline V gene lookup returns CDR1 ENHRY and CDR2 SYGVKD. The CDR3 is made up of 13 amino acids. J gave up 8 bases and V 6 bases, and 6 bases lay outside the gene matches. The CDR3 coding sequence is TGTGCCATCAGGGGAGCGGGGGCGGATGAGCAGTTCTTC. This translates into CAIRGAGADEQFF.

This clonotype occurred a few times. The CDR3 sequence: CASSQETGGETQYF. As DNA, the CDR3 is TGCGCCAGCAGCCAAGAGACAGGGGGAGAGACCCAGTACTTC. This chain links TRBV4-1 with TRBJ2-5, with 9 bases lining up with TRBD1. J lost 4 bases, V lost 0 bases, and 0 bases had no gene match. The CDR3 contains 14 residues. Germline V gene lookup returns CDR1 MGHRA and CDR2 YSYEKL.

This clonotype has more than one count but fewer than ten. The chain couples TRBV7-2 to TRBJ2-7; no firm D call. The germline V gene encodes CDR1 SGHTA and CDR2 FQGNSA. V was pared by 2 bases and J by 3 bases, with 8 bases between. The CDR3 has 13 residues. The CDR3 DNA is TGTGCCAGCAGCTTAATGGCTGACTACGAGCAGTACTTC. Its translation: CASSLMADYEQYF.

In its sample, this clonotype was seen a few times. The rearrangement links TRBV12-3 or TRBV12-4 to TRBJ2-7; D might be TRBD1 (8 bases). The CDR3 sequence is 15 residues long. V lost 5 bases and J 6 bases, leaving 20 bases between the germline ends. CDR3 amino acids: CASSPMGYRGGEQYF. CDR3 nucleotides: TGTGCCAGCAGTCCGATGGGTTACAGGGGGGGCGAGCAGTACTTC.

This clonotype was recorded many times. This chain uses TRBV4-2 with TRBJ2-2, with D uncertain. The ends were cut back, 7 bases at V and 7 bases at J, with 19 bases in the middle. Germline values: CDR1 LGHNA, CDR2 YNFKEQ. The length of the CDR3 is 15 residues. CDR3 bases: TGTGCCAGCACATTAAGTGAAGTGGGGAACGGGGAGCTGTTTTTT. This gives the protein CASTLSEVGNGELFF.

This clonotype was counted ten times or more. The chain uses TRBV11-2 and TRBJ2-3; D gene ambiguous. The CDR3 is 14 residues long. V shed 2 bases and J shed 4 bases, with 10 bases lying between them. Germline CDR1 reads SGHAT; CDR2 reads FQNNGV. CDR3 nucleotide sequence: TGTGCCAGCAGCTTATTAGGGTCTGCAGATACGCAGTATTTT. Amino acid sequence: CASSLLGSADTQYF.

Many counts were recorded for this clonotype. The J gene is TRBJ1-3, the V gene TRBV20-1, with TRBD1 as a possible D gene (6 bases). The CDR3 extends over 15 amino acids. The V gene lost 3 bases and the J gene lost 1 base, with 13 bases spanning the gap. Germline V gene lookup returns CDR1 DFQATT and CDR2 SNEGSKA (reference sequence). The CDR3 DNA sequence: TGCAGTGCTAGTCCTTCCGGGACATCTGGAAACACCATATATTTT. Residues: CSASPSGTSGNTIYF.

This clonotype has a count of ten or more. The V gene is TRBV5-1, the J gene TRBJ1-1, with 8 bases matching TRBD1. Germline-derived CDR1 and CDR2 are SGHRS and YFSETQ. This CDR3 has 15 amino acids. The J segment lost 2 bases and the V segment lost 2 bases, leaving 5 bases of the junction unmatched. CDR3 sequence reads: CASSLPGTGNTEAFF. The CDR3 coding sequence is TGCGCCAGCAGCTTACCCGGGACAGGTAACACTGAAGCTTTCTTT.

This clonotype was detected only a few times. J is TRBJ2-1 and V is TRBV19, with no clear D. V was clipped by 2 bases and J by 1 base, with 9 bases between them. In germline, CDR1 is LNHDA, CDR2 SQIVND (reference sequence). The CDR3 runs 15 residues. The CDR3 reads CASSIRRPSYNEQFF. The CDR3 coding sequence is TGTGCCAGTAGTATAAGGAGACCGTCCTACAATGAGCAGTTCTTC.

This clonotype was detected ten times or more. The chain employs TRBV10-3 and TRBJ1-1; TRBD1 matches 7 bases. The V segment lost 0 bases and the J segment 4 bases; nucleotides outside the gene matches: 11. The CDR3 runs to 17 residues. Germline loops: CDR1 ENHRY, CDR2 SYGVKD. The CDR3 protein is CAISESRPGTALTEAFF. The CDR3 region has the DNA TGTGCCATCAGTGAGTCTAGGCCTGGGACAGCCCTCACTGAAGCTTTCTTT.

The sample holds many counts of this clonotype. V and J are TRBV29-1 and TRBJ2-1; a possible D gene is TRBD1 (6 bases). The CDR3 has 13 amino acids. Germline V gives CDR1 SQVTM, CDR2 ANQGSEA. Trimming cost V 3 bases and J 8 bases, with 14 bases left between them. The CDR3 region is CSVDSRTEYEQFF. The CDR3 DNA follows: TGCAGCGTTGACTCTAGGACAGAATATGAGCAGTTCTTC.

This clonotype was seen at least ten times. V gene TRBV30 combines with J gene TRBJ2-1; TRBD2 might be the D (6 bases). The CDR3 extends over 13 amino acids. Germline V gene lookup returns CDR1 GTSNPN and CDR2 SVGIG (reference sequence). V shed 3 bases and J shed 6 bases, with 12 bases lying between them. The CDR3 spells CAWRRRGSNEQFF. In DNA form, the CDR3 reads TGTGCCTGGAGGAGGCGGGGAAGCAATGAGCAGTTCTTC.

This clonotype was detected many times. The V and J genes are TRBV10-3 and TRBJ1-6; 9 bases match TRBD1. J lost 4 bases, V lost 6 bases, and 13 bases had no gene match. The CDR3 is made up of 18 amino acids. Germline assignment: CDR1 ENHRY and CDR2 SYGVKD. Here the CDR3 DNA reads TGTGCCATCAGCCTTGATTTAACCGGGACAGGGTATAATTCACCCCTCCACTTT. This codes for CAISLDLTGTGYNSPLHF.

This clonotype was counted many times. This rearrangement joins TRBV7-3 to TRBJ2-1, with TRBD2 matching over 8 bases. The germline CDR1 and CDR2 sequences are SGHTA and FQGTGA. The CDR3 totals 16 residues. J was trimmed by 3 bases and V by 5 bases; bases with no gene match: 9. CDR3 loop: CASSHRAGDYYNEQFF. The CDR3 bases are TGTGCCAGCAGCCACAGAGCGGGGGACTACTACAATGAGCAGTTCTTC.

This clonotype was detected ten times or more. The CDR3 protein is CAARREPSTDTQYF. DNA for the CDR3: TGTGCCGCCCGCCGGGAGCCTAGCACAGATACGCAGTATTTT. V usage is TRBV27 and J usage is TRBJ2-3; maybe TRBD2 (6 bases). The CDR3 totals 14 residues. Germline V gene lookup returns CDR1 MNHEY and CDR2 SMNVEV (reference sequence). The ends were cut back, 11 bases at V and 0 bases at J, with 15 bases in the middle.

This clonotype came up a few times. The chain recombines TRBV5-1 with TRBJ2-5, with 8 bases aligning to TRBD2. The CDR3 is made up of 15 amino acids. Germline V gene sequence: CDR1 SGHRS, CDR2 YFSETQ. The junction had 6 bases not matched to a gene; V was cut back by 0 bases and J by 5 bases. DNA of the CDR3: TGCGCCAGCAGCTTGGATCGGGCTAGCGGGGAGACCCAGTACTTC. Translated, it gives CASSLDRASGETQYF. The variable domain in full, completed from reference TRBV5-1 and TRBJ2-5, reads KAGVTQTPRYLIKTRGQQVTLSCSPISGHRSVSWYQQTPGQGLQFLFEYFSETQRNKGNFPGRFSGRQFSNSRSEMNVSTLELGDSALYLCASSLDRASGETQYFGPGTRLLVL.

This clonotype came up many times. The chain is built from TRBV7-9 and TRBJ2-7; a weak D match, TRBD2 (6 bases). The CDR3 runs to 13 residues. The germline V gene has CDR1 SEHNR and CDR2 FQNEAQ (reference sequence). Trimming took 9 bases from V and 2 from J, leaving 14 bases between them. The CDR3 coding sequence is TGTGCCAGTTTAGATGGGAGGACCTACGAGCAGTACTTC. Protein: CASLDGRTYEQYF.

This clonotype occurred many times. This rearrangement joins TRBV29-1 to TRBJ2-2, with 10 bases aligning to TRBD1. The germline V gene has CDR1 SQVTM and CDR2 ANQGSEA. CDR3 length: 15 residues. With V trimmed by 2 bases and J by 7 bases, 7 bases remained unmatched. The CDR3 sequence: CSVEYWGTGVGELFF. The CDR3 DNA reads TGCAGCGTTGAATATTGGGGGACAGGGGTCGGGGAGCTGTTTTTT.

This clonotype came up many times. This chain uses TRBV7-2 with TRBJ2-3; D gene uncertain. V dropped 4 bases and J dropped 3 bases, with 5 bases sitting between them. The germline gives CDR1 SGHTA, CDR2 FQGNSA. The CDR3 is 12 residues long. The CDR3 bases are TGTGCCAGCAGCTCCCAGACAGATACGCAGTATTTT. It translates to CASSSQTDTQYF.

This clonotype was seen at least ten times. J is TRBJ1-2 and V is TRBV2, with D possibly TRBD1 on 6 matching bases. V lost 2 bases and J 4 bases, leaving 11 bases between the germline ends. There are 14 residues in the CDR3. Germline CDR1 is SNHLY and CDR2 is FYNNEI. The CDR3 loop reads CASSERAGAYGYTF. DNA of the CDR3: TGTGCCAGCAGTGAAAGGGCAGGGGCCTATGGCTACACCTTC.

This chain connects TRBV18 to TRBJ1-2; TRBD1 agrees at 7 bases. CDR1 and CDR2 (germline): KGHSH, LQKENI. This CDR3 comprises 13 residues. J gave up 6 bases and V 3 bases, and 4 bases lay outside the gene matches. Here the CDR3 reads CASSPDRDDGYTF. DNA for the CDR3: TGTGCCAGCTCACCCGACAGGGATGATGGCTACACCTTC. The variable domain in full, with the rest retrieved from reference TRBV18 and TRBJ1-2, is NAGVMQNPRHLVRRRGQEARLRCSPMKGHSHVYWYRQLPEEGLKFMVYLQKENIIDESGMPKERFSAEFPKEGPSILRIQQVVRGDSAAYFCASSPDRDDGYTFGSGTRLTVV.

The J gene is TRBJ1-2, the V gene TRBV7-9; 8 bases match TRBD1. The ends lost 5 bases at V and 7 bases at J; junction bases unmatched: 12. This CDR3 is 15 amino acids long. CDR1 SEHNR and CDR2 FQNEAQ come from the germline V gene (reference sequence). DNA of the CDR3: TGTGCCAGCAGCCCACTTACAGGGGGAGAGGGTGGCTACACCTTC. Its translation: CASSPLTGGEGGYTF. Full variable domain (outside the CDR3, taken from reference TRBV7-9 and TRBJ1-2): DTGVSQNPRHKITKRGQNVTFRCDPISEHNRLYWYRQTLGQGPEFLTYFQNEAQLEKSRLLSDRFSAERPKGSFSTLEIQRTEQGDSAMYLCASSPLTGGEGGYTFGSGTRLTVV.

This clonotype was counted a few times. The rearrangement uses TRBV7-2 and TRBJ1-2; perhaps TRBD1 as D (6 bases). Germline lookup yields CDR1 SGHTA and CDR2 FQGNSA. Deletions cut 1 base from V and 3 bases from J, with 12 bases between. This CDR3 comprises 15 residues. CDR3 residues: CASSLGGAIYYGYTF. The CDR3 DNA reads TGTGCCAGCAGCTTAGGGGGGGCTATATACTATGGCTACACCTTC.

There are many counts of this clonotype. The V and J genes are TRBV29-1 and TRBJ2-7; no reliable D call. CDR1 and CDR2 (germline): SQVTM, ANQGSEA. The V and J ends lost 5 bases and 3 bases respectively, with 17 bases between them. The CDR3 length is 14 residues. In DNA, the CDR3 is TGCAGCGTTACCCTTGACACGGCACTCTACGAGCAGTACTTC. Translation gives CSVTLDTALYEQYF.

This clonotype was seen ten or more times. The chain couples TRBV20-1 to TRBJ2-1, with 9 bases fitting TRBD2. V was pared by 4 bases and J by 1 base, with 11 bases of the junction left unmatched. Germline V gives CDR1 DFQATT, CDR2 SNEGSKA (reference sequence). The CDR3 is 17 amino acids. Here the CDR3 reads CSATSLAGRQSYNEQFF. Here the CDR3 DNA reads TGCAGTGCTACATCCCTAGCGGGGCGGCAGTCCTACAATGAGCAGTTCTTC.

Here the CDR3 DNA reads TGTGCCAGCAGCCCTCGCAGGGGGGATGGCTACACCTTC. Translating it yields CASSPRRGDGYTF. The genes are TRBV5-4 and TRBJ1-2, with TRBD1 matching over 7 bases. Germline values: CDR1 SGHNT, CDR2 YYREEE (reference sequence). CDR3 length: 13 amino acids. V dropped 4 bases and J dropped 6; count of bases not matched to a gene: 6.

This clonotype was found many times. The chain is built from TRBV7-8 and TRBJ2-7, with 12 bases aligning to TRBD2. CDR1 and CDR2 (germline): SGHVS, FQNEAQ. V shed 3 bases and J 2 bases; nucleotides not matched to a gene: 8. The CDR3 has 17 amino acids. The CDR3: CASSFRLAGANPYEQYF. The CDR3 DNA is TGTGCCAGCAGCTTTCGACTAGCGGGGGCCAACCCCTACGAGCAGTACTTC.